This entry describes one T cell receptor beta chain. Its antigen is still unknown. The CDR3 loop spans 14 amino acids. The V gene end was trimmed by 5 bases and the J gene end by 2 bases; junction bases not matched to a gene: 5. Germline CDR1 and CDR2: SGHTA and FQGNSA. The data were taken from a study of beta chain features in type 1 diabetes. Study-level points and caveats: Patients showed naive, central memory and Treg TCRB repertoires that appeared more similar than those of healthy donors. PCR might favor shorter templates, but any such skew would affect patients and controls equally. Shortening of TCRB CDR3s, moderate but significant, appeared in all four CD4+ subsets of Type 1 diabetes patients.

As every portion of the isolated RNA was reverse transcribed, the sequencing read expressed TCRB transcripts. Repertoires were generated with immunoSEQ multiplex PCR, while TCRdb's copy carries only in-frame clones and drops some. The sample contains 300,000 to 350,000 clones, over 7% of which appear only once. Sorting gave populations that all exceeded 98% purity. This clonotype originated in a man aged 25-45 years with type 1 diabetes. Specimen: central memory CD4+ T cells from blood. This sequence joins TRBV7-2 and TRBJ2-5, with 7 positions matching TRBD2. CDR3 nucleotides: TGTGCCAGCAGCGAGCGCGGGGGACAAGAGACCCAGTACTTC. Protein: CASSERGGQETQYF.